These 25 T cell receptor beta chains were sequenced from one sample in a study of shared clonotypes between healthy human individuals (dated by TCRdb to 2018 to 2020). Libraries were constructed by the immunoSEQ multiplex PCR assay. Drawn from immuneACCESS, this table holds only the in-frame rearrangements with V and J called that TCRdb kept. Clones are partly lost; checked studies trace under half to an unresolved V gene and leave the rest unexplained. The sample data list hundreds of thousands of clones, and approximately 79% of these were observed just once. The ten largest make up 1.7% of the sample. Sequencing was performed on memory CD4+ T cells sorted from blood. The cell subset or site label for this specimen denotes: CD45RA-negative fraction. The receptors originated from a woman in her 30s in good health.

The rearrangement links TRBV28 to TRBJ2-2, with D perhaps TRBD2 (6 bases). Trimming removed 6 bases from V and 5 bases from J, with 19 bases in between. Germline lookup yields CDR1 MDHEN and CDR2 SYDVKM. CDR3 length equals 16 residues. CDR3 residues: CASSLPEGPLTGELFF. CDR3 coding DNA: TGTGCCAGCAGCCTACCGGAGGGCCCGCTTACCGGGGAGCTGTTTTTT.

The rearrangement joins TRBV7-9 to TRBJ1-4; D unresolved. The CDR3 sequence is 12 residues long. The germline V gene encodes CDR1 SEHNR and CDR2 FQNEAQ (reference sequence). Trimming shortened V by 6 bases and J by 8 bases, and 10 bases separated the two germline ends. The CDR3 DNA reads TGTGCCAGCAGTATAAGAGGCGAAAAACTGTTTTTT. Its protein is CASSIRGEKLFF.

This clone was detected only a few times. The same CDR3 is also encoded by other DNA sequences in this sample. The chain carries TRBV29-1 and TRBJ1-5; TRBD1 is a possible D gene (5 bases). V dropped 6 bases and J dropped 6 bases, with 12 bases sitting between them. There are 12 residues in the CDR3. Germline V gene data show CDR1 as SQVTM and CDR2 as ANQGSEA. The CDR3 spells CSVGGAGQPQHF. CDR3 nucleotides: TGCAGCGTGGGTGGGGCGGGTCAGCCCCAGCATTTT.

The J gene is TRBJ2-5, the V gene TRBV19, with D perhaps matching TRBD1 (7 bases). The CDR3 has 16 residues. From germline, CDR1 is LNHDA and CDR2 SQIVND (reference sequence). The germline V and J ends were trimmed by 6 bases and 5 bases, with 22 bases remaining between them. The CDR3 DNA reads as TGTGCCAGTAGCCCCGACCTCTTGACAGGGAGGGAGACCCAGTACTTC. Translated: CASSPDLLTGRETQYF.

V usage is TRBV28 and J usage is TRBJ2-7, with D uncertain. Trimming removed 6 bases from V and 1 base from J, with 7 bases in between. CDR3 length equals 12 residues. Germline lookup yields CDR1 MDHEN and CDR2 SYDVKM. CDR3 nucleotides: TGTGCCAGCAGCCGCCCATCCTACGAGCAGTACTTC. Translating it yields CASSRPSYEQYF.

J is TRBJ2-5 and V is TRBV5-1; D uncertain. V lost 0 bases, J lost 0 bases, and 9 bases lay in between. The germline CDR1 and CDR2 sequences are SGHRS and YFSETQ. The CDR3 runs 15 residues. CDR3 nucleotide sequence: TGCGCCAGCAGCTTGGTATCGGGCAACCAAGAGACCCAGTACTTC. Protein: CASSLVSGNQETQYF.

This chain connects TRBV6-5 to TRBJ2-1; D is unclear. V gave up 6 bases and J gave up 7 bases, with 16 bases separating them. The CDR3 runs 14 residues. The V gene's germline CDR1 is MNHEY and CDR2 SVGAGI. DNA of the CDR3: TGTGCCAGCAGCCAGATTTACAAGGGTAATGAGCAGTTCTTC. It translates to CASSQIYKGNEQFF.

This clone was seen more than once but under ten times. The chain couples TRBV18 to TRBJ1-2; 7 bases are shared with TRBD1. The CDR3 has 14 residues. V lost 3 bases to trimming and J lost 5 bases; unmatched junction nucleotides: 6. The V gene's germline CDR1 is KGHSH and CDR2 LQKENI. CDR3 in amino acids: CASSPEGTAYGYTF. The CDR3 DNA reads TGTGCCAGCTCACCGGAAGGGACAGCATATGGCTACACCTTC.

V and J are TRBV10-3 and TRBJ2-2, with TRBD2 identical over 11 bases. The CDR3 has 15 amino acids. Germline-derived CDR1 and CDR2 are ENHRY and SYGVKD. J was trimmed by 5 bases and V by 6 bases; bases with no gene match: 5. CDR3 sequence reads: CAISGTSGLTGELFF. CDR3 nucleotide sequence: TGTGCCATCAGCGGGACTAGCGGTTTGACCGGGGAGCTGTTTTTT.

The chain links TRBV5-1 to TRBJ2-5; possible D gene TRBD1, 6 bases. Trimming shortened V by 2 bases and J by 1 base, and 12 bases separated the two germline ends. The CDR3 is 15 amino acids. CDR1 is SGHRS and CDR2 is YFSETQ in the germline V gene. CDR3 DNA: TGCGCCAGCAGCTTTAGTCAAGGGGGCCAAGAGACCCAGTACTTC. Translating gives CASSFSQGGQETQYF.

The gene calls are TRBV5-1 and TRBJ1-2; D is undetermined. Per the germline V gene, CDR1 is SGHRS and CDR2 is YFSETQ. The CDR3 has 15 residues. The V gene lost 0 bases and the J gene lost 3 bases, with 12 bases spanning the gap. CDR3: CASSLANAEDYGYTF. The CDR3, as DNA: TGCGCCAGCAGCTTGGCTAATGCAGAGGACTATGGCTACACCTTC.

This clone has a count of ten or more. V gene TRBV6-1 combines with J gene TRBJ1-1, with TRBD1 matching 9 bases. V was clipped by 2 bases and J by 3 bases; unmatched bases: 7. The germline V gene encodes CDR1 MNHNS and CDR2 SASEGT. The CDR3 extends over 16 amino acids. In nucleotides, the CDR3 is TGTGCCAGCAGTGAAAACAGGGGGCCTGCGGACACTGAAGCTTTCTTT. It yields the protein CASSENRGPADTEAFF.

Comment on this clone: This sample also contains other DNA sequences that code for the same CDR3. The V gene is TRBV2, the J gene TRBJ2-3; possibly TRBD2 for D (6 bases). This CDR3 has 13 amino acids. Germline V lookup: CDR1 SNHLY, CDR2 FYNNEI. V gave up 6 bases and J gave up 1 base, with 8 bases separating them. The CDR3 reads CASRRDRTDTQYF. As DNA, the CDR3 is TGTGCCAGCAGGCGGGATCGCACAGATACGCAGTATTTT.

The J gene is TRBJ2-3, the V gene TRBV9; D unresolved. V lost 1 base and J lost 2, with 11 bases in between. Germline lookup yields CDR1 SGDLS and CDR2 YYNGEE. The CDR3 has 15 amino acids. The CDR3, as DNA: TGTGCCAGCAGCGTACATCCCCTAGTCACAGATACGCAGTATTTT. This encodes CASSVHPLVTDTQYF.

V and J are TRBV25-1 and TRBJ2-7; D gene ambiguous. Trimming cost V 11 bases and J 3 bases, with 11 bases left between them. The V gene's germline CDR1 is MGHDK and CDR2 SYGVNS. The CDR3 is 11 residues long. CDR3 protein: CAVLSGYEQYF. As DNA, the CDR3 is TGTGCCGTACTTAGTGGCTACGAGCAGTACTTC.

The chain carries TRBV18 and TRBJ2-1, with TRBD1 identical over 7 bases. CDR1 is KGHSH and CDR2 is LQKENI in the germline V gene. The J segment lost 0 bases and the V segment lost 5 bases, leaving 13 bases of the junction unmatched. The CDR3 has 18 amino acids. CDR3 nucleotides: TGTGCCAGCTCAAGGGGGCCGTGGTCCGGGATCTCCTACAATGAGCAGTTCTTC. It specifies CASSRGPWSGISYNEQFF.

This clone was recorded only once. V usage is TRBV7-6 and J usage is TRBJ1-2; TRBD1 might be the D (5 bases). CDR3 length equals 16 residues. Trimming removed 6 bases at V and 3 bases at J, with 20 bases between. Germline lookup yields CDR1 SGHVS and CDR2 FNYEAQ. This CDR3 reads CASSPRGQGSDYGYTF. In DNA form, the CDR3 reads TGTGCCAGCAGTCCAAGGGGTCAGGGATCCGACTATGGCTACACCTTC.

This clone was counted a single time. Within the sample, other DNA sequences also encode this same CDR3. The chain combines TRBV2 with TRBJ2-2; TRBD2 is a possible D gene (5 bases). V shed 6 bases and J shed 4 bases, with 12 bases lying between them. Germline V gene lookup returns CDR1 SNHLY and CDR2 FYNNEI. This CDR3 spans 14 amino acids. CDR3 residues: CASRDRGGTGELFF. In nucleotides, the CDR3 is TGTGCCAGCAGAGATCGGGGTGGCACCGGGGAGCTGTTTTTT.

The chain joins TRBV6-6 to TRBJ2-1, with 10 nucleotides matching TRBD2. Trimming removed 8 bases from V and 6 bases from J; junction bases left unmatched: 7. Germline V CDR1 and CDR2: MNHNY, SVGAGI (reference sequence). This CDR3 spans 14 amino acids. This CDR3 reads CASLTSGKRNEQFF. In DNA form, the CDR3 reads TGTGCCAGCCTTACTAGCGGGAAACGCAATGAGCAGTTCTTC.

In its sample, this clone was seen once. The V and J genes are TRBV5-1 and TRBJ2-5; possibly TRBD2 for D (5 bases). There are 15 residues in the CDR3. Trimming cost V 3 bases and J 2 bases, with 14 bases left between them. The V gene's germline CDR1 is SGHRS and CDR2 YFSETQ. DNA for the CDR3: TGCGCCAGCAGCTCCCGGACTTCGGAACAAGAGACCCAGTACTTC. It is translated as CASSSRTSEQETQYF.

Comment on this clone: Possible read error: a much larger clone is one base away. The chain recombines TRBV6-1 with TRBJ2-5; D uncertain. This CDR3 is 11 amino acids long. In germline, CDR1 is MNHNS, CDR2 SASEGT. Trimming left V 5 bases short and J 2 bases short, with 3 bases between. CDR3 sequence reads: CASSYQETQYF. The CDR3, as DNA: TGTGCCAGCAGTTATCAAGAGACCCAGTACTTC.

The rearrangement links TRBV5-5 to TRBJ2-1; D is ambiguous. The V end was cut by 2 bases, the J end by 8 bases, with 17 bases between. Germline assignment: CDR1 SGHKS and CDR2 YYEKEE (reference sequence). The CDR3 runs to 15 residues. Here the CDR3 DNA reads TGTGCCAGCAGCTTCGAGGCACACACAATCGATGAGCAGTTCTTC. This sequence encodes CASSFEAHTIDEQFF. The entire variable domain, with the rest obtained from reference TRBV5-5 and TRBJ2-1, is as follows: DAGVTQSPTHLIKTRGQQVTLRCSPISGHKSVSWYQQVLGQGPQFIFQYYEKEERGRGNFPDRFSARQFPNYSSELNVNALLLGDSALYLCASSFEAHTIDEQFFGPGTRLTVL.

This sequence joins TRBV29-1 and TRBJ2-4, with unresolved D. V shed 4 bases and J shed 2 bases, with 12 bases lying between them. This CDR3 region has 14 residues. Germline V gene data show CDR1 as SQVTM and CDR2 as ANQGSEA. CDR3 loop: CSVALGQSKNIQYF. In DNA, the CDR3 is TGCAGCGTTGCCTTAGGGCAGTCCAAAAACATTCAGTACTTC.

V usage is TRBV30 and J usage is TRBJ2-7; no clear D. Germline CDR1 and CDR2: GTSNPN and SVGIG (reference sequence). The CDR3 has 13 amino acids. With 0 bases removed from V and 2 bases from J, the gap between germline ends came to 8 bases. The CDR3 bases are TGTGCCTGGAGTGTAAACAGCCCCTACGAGCAGTACTTC. Translating gives CAWSVNSPYEQYF.

V gene TRBV4-2 combines with J gene TRBJ2-1; perhaps TRBD2 as D (5 bases). V lost 6 bases and J lost 2, with 14 bases in between. The CDR3 consists of 15 residues. Germline lookup yields CDR1 LGHNA and CDR2 YNFKEQ. In DNA form, the CDR3 reads TGTGCCAGCAGAGACCCAGGAGGTACCTACAATGAGCAGTTCTTC. It translates to CASRDPGGTYNEQFF.